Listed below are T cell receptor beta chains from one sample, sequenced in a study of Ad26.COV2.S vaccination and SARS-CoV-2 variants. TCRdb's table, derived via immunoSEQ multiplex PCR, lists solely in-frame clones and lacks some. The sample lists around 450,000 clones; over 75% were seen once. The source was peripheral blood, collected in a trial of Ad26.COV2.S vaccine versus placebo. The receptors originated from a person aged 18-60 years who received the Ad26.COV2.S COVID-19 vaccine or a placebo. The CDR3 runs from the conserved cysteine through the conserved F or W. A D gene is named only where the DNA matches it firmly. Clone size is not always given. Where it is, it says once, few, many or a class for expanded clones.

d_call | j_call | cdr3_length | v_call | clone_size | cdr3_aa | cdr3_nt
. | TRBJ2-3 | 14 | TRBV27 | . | CASSLRRWGDTQYF | TGTGCCAGCAGTTTAAGACGTTGGGGAGATACGCAGTATTTT
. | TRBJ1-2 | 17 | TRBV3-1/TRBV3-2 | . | CASSHERFQKWVYGYTF | TGTGCCAGCAGCCATGAGAGGTTTCAAAAATGGGTCTATGGCTACACCTTC
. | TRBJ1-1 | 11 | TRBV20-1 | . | CSSGGDGEAFF | TGCAGTTCTGGGGGGGACGGTGAAGCTTTCTTT
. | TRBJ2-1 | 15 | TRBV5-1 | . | CASSPDRIRYNEQFF | TGCGCCAGCAGCCCCGACCGGATCCGATACAATGAGCAGTTCTTC
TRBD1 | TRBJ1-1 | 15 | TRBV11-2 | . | CASSLGTGLNTEAFF | TGTGCCAGCAGCTTAGGGACAGGGTTGAACACTGAAGCTTTCTTT
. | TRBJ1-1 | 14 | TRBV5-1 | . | CASSLEGRGDEAFF | TGCGCCAGCAGCTTGGAGGGGAGAGGAGATGAAGCTTTCTTT
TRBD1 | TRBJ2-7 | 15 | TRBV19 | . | CASRSGTGLDYEQYF | TGTGCCAGTAGATCTGGGACAGGGTTGGACTACGAGCAGTACTTC
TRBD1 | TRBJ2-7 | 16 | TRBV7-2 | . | CASSTLGTGLYYEQYF | TGTGCCAGCAGCACCCTCGGGACAGGGTTATATTACGAGCAGTACTTC
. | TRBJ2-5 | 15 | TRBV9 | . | CASSVEDRTEETQYF | TGTGCCAGCAGCGTAGAAGATAGAACTGAGGAGACCCAGTACTTC
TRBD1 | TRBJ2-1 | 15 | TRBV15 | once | CATSSTLGTGYEQFF | TGTGCCACCAGCAGCACCCTCGGGACAGGCTATGAGCAGTTCTTC
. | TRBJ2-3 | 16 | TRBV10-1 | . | CASSSQQGGGTDTQYF | TGCGCCAGCAGTTCCCAACAGGGTGGGGGCACAGATACGCAGTATTTT
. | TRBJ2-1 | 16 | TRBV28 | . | CASSSRGESSYNEQFF | TGTGCCAGCAGTTCTCGAGGGGAGAGCTCCTACAATGAGCAGTTCTTC
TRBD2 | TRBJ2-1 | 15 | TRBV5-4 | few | CASSPTSGKNNEQFF | TGTGCCAGCAGCCCGACTAGCGGGAAAAACAATGAGCAGTTCTTC
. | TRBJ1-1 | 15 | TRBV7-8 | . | CASSLNVGMNTEAFF | TGTGCCAGCAGCTTAAACGTGGGCATGAACACTGAAGCTTTCTTT
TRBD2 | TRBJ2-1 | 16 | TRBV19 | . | CASSRGGGTQLNEQFF | TGTGCCAGTAGCCGGGGGGGCGGGACCCAACTTAATGAGCAGTTCTTC
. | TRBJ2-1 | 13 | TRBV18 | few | CASSPGVYNEQFF | TGTGCCAGCTCTCCGGGCGTTTACAATGAGCAGTTCTTC
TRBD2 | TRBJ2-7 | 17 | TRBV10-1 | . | CASSESKGTSVPPEQYF | TGCGCCAGCAGTGAGTCGAAGGGGACTAGCGTTCCTCCCGAGCAGTACTTC
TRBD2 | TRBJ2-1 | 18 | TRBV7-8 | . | CASSPRWSGTRGSGEQFF | TGTGCCAGCAGCCCCAGATGGTCCGGGACTAGGGGGTCCGGTGAGCAGTTCTTC
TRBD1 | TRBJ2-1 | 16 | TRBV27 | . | CASSRQGPSSYNEQFF | TGTGCCAGCAGTCGACAGGGGCCAAGCTCCTACAATGAGCAGTTCTTC
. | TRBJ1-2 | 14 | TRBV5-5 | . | CASSLVGEYYGYTF | TGTGCCAGCAGCTTGGTGGGGGAATACTATGGCTACACCTTC
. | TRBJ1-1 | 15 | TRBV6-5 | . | CASSRDQGPNTEAFF | TGTGCCAGCAGTAGGGATCAGGGGCCGAACACTGAAGCTTTCTTT
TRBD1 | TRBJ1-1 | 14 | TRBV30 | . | CAWSLAGGGTEAFF | TGTGCCTGGAGTCTCGCAGGGGGAGGGACTGAAGCTTTCTTT
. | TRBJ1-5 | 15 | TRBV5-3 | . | CARSLARTNNQPQHF | TGTGCCAGAAGCTTGGCCAGGACCAACAATCAGCCCCAGCATTTT
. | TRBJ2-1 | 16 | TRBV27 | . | CASSPAGRVSYNEQFF | TGTGCCAGCAGCCCGGCGGGGCGGGTCTCCTACAATGAGCAGTTCTTC
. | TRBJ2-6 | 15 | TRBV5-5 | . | CASSYGAPGANVLTF | TGTGCCAGCAGCTACGGGGCACCTGGGGCCAACGTCCTGACTTTC
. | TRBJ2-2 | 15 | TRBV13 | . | CASSLMGAGTGELFF | TGTGCCAGCAGCTTAATGGGGGCCGGGACCGGGGAGCTGTTTTTT
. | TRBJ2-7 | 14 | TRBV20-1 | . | CSASTGLGAYEQYF | TGCAGTGCTAGTACTGGACTTGGGGCCTACGAGCAGTACTTC
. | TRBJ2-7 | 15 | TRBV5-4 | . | CASSRGGLGSYEQYF | TGTGCCAGCAGCCGAGGCGGGCTAGGCTCCTACGAGCAGTACTTC
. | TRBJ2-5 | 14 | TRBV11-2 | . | CASSLGASQETQYF | TGTGCCAGCAGCTTAGGGGCTAGCCAAGAGACCCAGTACTTC
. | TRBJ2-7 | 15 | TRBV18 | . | CASSPGATSSYEQYF | TGTGCCAGCTCACCAGGGGCGACCAGCTCCTACGAGCAGTACTTC
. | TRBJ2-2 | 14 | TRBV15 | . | CATSGRPNTGELFF | TGTGCCACCAGTGGACGACCGAACACCGGGGAGCTGTTTTTT
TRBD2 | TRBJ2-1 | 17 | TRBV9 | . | CASSVGGGLAGFNEQFF | TGTGCCAGCAGCGTAGGTGGGGGACTAGCGGGGTTCAATGAGCAGTTCTTC